This is a list of T cell receptor beta chains from one sample in a study of Ad26.COV2.S vaccination and SARS-CoV-2 variants. Assay used: immunoSEQ multiplex PCR; TCRdb lists only in-frame clones, some missing. The sample yields roughly 330,000 clones, under 90% seen once. The specimen was peripheral blood, collected in a trial of Ad26.COV2.S vaccine versus placebo. These receptors all come from a person aged 18-60 years who received the Ad26.COV2.S COVID-19 vaccine or a placebo. Both conserved end residues are part of each CDR3. A D gene is named only where the DNA matches it firmly. Not every row has a clone size; where given, it reads once, few, many or a size class.

CDR3aa	CDR3nt	v_gene	j_gene	abundance	len	d_gene
CSVSLPGNQPQHF	TGCAGCGTGTCTCTCCCCGGTAATCAGCCCCAGCATTTT	TRBV29-1	TRBJ1-5	NA	13	NA
CASSSDRGWLETQYF	TGTGCCAGCAGTTCCGACAGGGGATGGTTAGAGACCCAGTACTTC	TRBV28	TRBJ2-5	NA	15	TRBD1
CASSGEQGRIADYGYTF	TGTGCCAGCAGCGGAGAACAGGGTCGGATTGCGGACTATGGCTACACCTTC	TRBV3-1/TRBV3-2	TRBJ1-2	NA	17	NA
CASSFGEFYEQYF	TGTGCCAGCAGTTTCGGGGAATTCTACGAGCAGTACTTC	TRBV12-3/TRBV12-4	TRBJ2-7	NA	13	NA
CASSSPVGRNEQFF	TGTGCCAGCAGTTCACCCGTGGGGAGGAATGAGCAGTTCTTC	TRBV27	TRBJ2-1	NA	14	NA
CSAEGVGDEQFF	TGCAGCGCCGAGGGGGTAGGTGATGAGCAGTTCTTC	TRBV29-1	TRBJ2-1	NA	12	NA
CASSFGSGGVSGNTIYF	TGTGCCAGCAGCTTCGGTTCCGGGGGAGTATCTGGAAACACCATATATTTT	TRBV7-2	TRBJ1-3	NA	17	NA
CASRRGGQGNQPQHF	TGTGCCAGCCGCCGTGGGGGGCAGGGAAATCAGCCCCAGCATTTT	TRBV6-2/TRBV6-3	TRBJ1-5	NA	15	NA
CASSVRGRGGTEAFF	TGTGCCAGCAGCGTCCGGGGGAGGGGCGGAACTGAAGCTTTCTTT	TRBV7-6	TRBJ1-1	NA	15	NA
CASSPGTTGTGELFF	TGTGCCAGCAGCCCGGGGACCACCGGCACCGGGGAGCTGTTTTTT	TRBV5-5	TRBJ2-2	NA	15	NA
CASSELAGNPEAFF	TGTGCCAGCAGCGAACTAGCAGGGAATCCTGAAGCTTTCTTT	TRBV6-2/TRBV6-3	TRBJ1-1	once	14	NA
CASSLQRTVSGANVLTF	TGTGCCAGCAGCTTACAGAGAACTGTCTCTGGGGCCAACGTCCTGACTTTC	TRBV7-2	TRBJ2-6	NA	17	NA
CASSRQSSGSSYNEQFF	TGTGCCAGTAGCCGACAATCCAGCGGGAGCTCCTACAATGAGCAGTTCTTC	TRBV19	TRBJ2-1	NA	17	TRBD2
CASSQGGPYEQYF	TGTGCCAGCAGCCAGGGGGGGCCCTACGAGCAGTACTTC	TRBV3-1/TRBV3-2	TRBJ2-7	NA	13	NA
CASSQLGASSYNSPLHF	TGTGCCAGCAGCCAATTGGGAGCGAGCTCCTATAATTCACCCCTCCACTTT	TRBV14	TRBJ1-6	NA	17	NA
CASSDLSTRTTDTQYF	TGTGCCAGCAGTGACCTCTCGACTCGAACGACAGATACGCAGTATTTT	TRBV6-1	TRBJ2-3	NA	16	NA
CASSIASGFPYEQYF	TGTGCCAGTAGTATAGCCTCGGGGTTTCCCTACGAGCAGTACTTC	TRBV19	TRBJ2-7	NA	15	NA
CASSLGWGSSYEQYF	TGCGCCAGCAGCCTGGGGTGGGGGAGCTCCTACGAGCAGTACTTC	TRBV4-3	TRBJ2-7	NA	15	NA
CASSLSRLYGYTF	TGTGCCAGCAGTTTATCCCGACTCTATGGCTACACCTTC	TRBV28	TRBJ1-2	once	13	NA
CASSRLPTDNEQFF	TGTGCCAGCTCCCGCCTTCCGACCGACAATGAGCAGTTCTTC	TRBV18	TRBJ2-1	NA	14	NA